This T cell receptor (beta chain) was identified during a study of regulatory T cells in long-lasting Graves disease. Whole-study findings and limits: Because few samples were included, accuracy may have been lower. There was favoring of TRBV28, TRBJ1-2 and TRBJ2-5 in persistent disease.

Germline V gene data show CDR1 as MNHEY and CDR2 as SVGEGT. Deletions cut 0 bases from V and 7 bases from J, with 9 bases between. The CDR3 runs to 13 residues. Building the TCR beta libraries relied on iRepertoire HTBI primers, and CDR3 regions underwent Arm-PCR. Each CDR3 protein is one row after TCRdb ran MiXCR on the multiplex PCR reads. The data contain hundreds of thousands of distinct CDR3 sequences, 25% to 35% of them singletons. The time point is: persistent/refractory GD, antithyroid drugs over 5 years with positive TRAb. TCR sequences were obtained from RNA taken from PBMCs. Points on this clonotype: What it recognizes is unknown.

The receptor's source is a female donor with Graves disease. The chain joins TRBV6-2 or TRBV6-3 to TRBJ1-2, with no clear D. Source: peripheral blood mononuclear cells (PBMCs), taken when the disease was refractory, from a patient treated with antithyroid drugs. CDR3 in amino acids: CASSYSKGSGYTF. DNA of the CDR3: TGTGCCAGCAGTTACTCGAAAGGCTCTGGCTACACCTTC.